These 15 T cell receptor beta chains share one sample of origin, sequenced in a study of cytotoxic CD8 clonotypes in ibrutinib-treated CLL. Repertoires were generated with immunoSEQ multiplex PCR, while TCRdb's copy carries only in-frame clones and drops some. The table includes around 250,000 clones, 70% detected once. Sequencing used PBMCs, obtained after 24 months of ibrutinib treatment. The source of these receptors is a human donor with chronic lymphocytic leukemia.

The chain couples TRBV7-6 to TRBJ2-7; the D is unclear. The CDR3 has 14 amino acids. Germline CDR1 SGHVS, CDR2 FNYEAQ. V lost 0 bases and J 7 bases, leaving 13 bases between the germline ends. The CDR3 DNA reads TGTGCCAGCAGCTTAGCAGAGGCCCCATGGGAGCAGTACTTC. As protein: CASSLAEAPWEQYF.

The V gene is TRBV30, the J gene TRBJ2-1; D remains ambiguous. Germline CDR1 and CDR2: GTSNPN and SVGIG (reference sequence). Trimming left V 3 bases short and J 6 bases short, with 9 bases between. The length of the CDR3 is 12 residues. The CDR3 protein is CAWSPVRNEQFF. CDR3 DNA: TGTGCCTGGAGCCCCGTTCGCAATGAGCAGTTCTTC.

This chain links TRBV5-6 with TRBJ2-7; no firm D call. The CDR3 is 13 residues long. Trimming left V 1 base short and J 2 bases short, with 7 bases between. The V gene's germline CDR1 is SGHDT and CDR2 YYEEEE. The CDR3 DNA sequence: TGTGCCAGCAGCTTGAGCAGCACCTACGAGCAGTACTTC. Translated: CASSLSSTYEQYF.

This clone has a handful of counts. The CDR3 DNA is TGTGCCAGCACCCGGACTGGCACAGATACGCAGTATTTT. Translated: CASTRTGTDTQYF. This chain links TRBV27 with TRBJ2-3; D perhaps matches TRBD2 (5 bases). Trimming pared 7 bases from V and 1 base from J, leaving 9 bases between. From germline, CDR1 is MNHEY and CDR2 SMNVEV (reference sequence). This CDR3 has 13 residues.

This clone appeared a few times. The chain recombines TRBV27 with TRBJ2-1, with D possibly TRBD2 on 6 matching bases. From germline, CDR1 is MNHEY and CDR2 SMNVEV (reference sequence). The CDR3 totals 17 residues. The V and J ends lost 2 bases and 5 bases respectively, with 19 bases between them. CDR3 residues: CASSLVYARGAHNEQFF. CDR3 DNA sequence: TGTGCCAGCAGTTTAGTGTACGCGCGCGGGGCCCACAATGAGCAGTTCTTC.

The chain combines TRBV7-9 with TRBJ2-1; D is unresolved. V was cut by 8 bases and J by 2 bases, with 4 bases left in between. This CDR3 spans 11 amino acids. CDR1 SEHNR and CDR2 FQNEAQ come from the germline V gene (reference sequence). CDR3 coding DNA: TGTGCCAGCGGCGCCTACAATGAGCAGTTCTTC. Amino acid sequence: CASGAYNEQFF. The full variable domain, completed using reference TRBV7-9 and TRBJ2-1, is DTGVSQNPRHKITKRGQNVTFRCDPISEHNRLYWYRQTLGQGPEFLTYFQNEAQLEKSRLLSDRFSAERPKGSFSTLEIQRTEQGDSAMYLCASGAYNEQFFGPGTRLTVL.

This chain joins TRBV27 and TRBJ2-7; D call uncertain. The CDR3 consists of 15 residues. V shed 6 bases and J shed 0 bases, with 15 bases lying between them. Germline CDR1 reads MNHEY; CDR2 reads SMNVEV (reference sequence). DNA of the CDR3: TGTGCCAGCAGACCCGATCTGGGGTCCTCCTACGAGCAGTACTTC. The encoded protein is CASRPDLGSSYEQYF.

This chain joins TRBV28 and TRBJ2-3; D unresolved. The CDR3 consists of 14 residues. V dropped 7 bases and J dropped 4 bases, with 15 bases sitting between them. From germline, CDR1 is MDHEN and CDR2 SYDVKM. CDR3 in amino acids: CASNWLLSSDTQYF. The CDR3 nucleotides read TGTGCCAGCAATTGGCTGCTCAGCTCAGATACGCAGTATTTT.

The chain couples TRBV11-1 to TRBJ2-7; the D gene is possibly TRBD1 (6 bases). The germline V and J ends were trimmed by 5 bases and 1 base, with 9 bases remaining between them. CDR1 SGHAT and CDR2 FQDESV come from the germline V gene (reference sequence). There are 13 residues in the CDR3. CDR3 sequence reads: CASSIGTSYEQYF. In DNA form, the CDR3 reads TGTGCCAGCAGCATTGGGACATCCTACGAGCAGTACTTC.

The V gene is TRBV7-3, the J gene TRBJ2-1; D is possibly TRBD2 (5 bases). Trimming pared 5 bases from V and 1 base from J, leaving 12 bases between. The CDR3 spans 15 residues. The V gene's germline CDR1 is SGHTA and CDR2 FQGTGA. CDR3 in amino acids: CASSRVPGSYNEQFF. In DNA, the CDR3 is TGTGCCAGCAGCCGAGTCCCGGGGTCCTACAATGAGCAGTTCTTC.

This rearrangement joins TRBV7-9 to TRBJ2-1; D tentatively fits TRBD1 or TRBD2 (6 bases each). CDR3 length equals 17 residues. Germline values: CDR1 SEHNR, CDR2 FQNEAQ (reference sequence). Trimming removed 5 bases from V and 2 bases from J, with 19 bases in between. This CDR3 is CASSPPRGRIAYNEQFF. The CDR3 nucleotides are TGTGCCAGCAGCCCTCCACGGGGGCGTATTGCCTACAATGAGCAGTTCTTC.

This chain connects TRBV5-1 to TRBJ2-5; the match to TRBD1 covers 7 bases. The CDR3 spans 15 residues. Germline V gene sequence: CDR1 SGHRS, CDR2 YFSETQ. V gave up 4 bases and J gave up 0 bases; unmatched junction bases: 6. The DNA for the CDR3 is TGCGCCAGCAGCGGGGCAGGGGGATACCAAGAGACCCAGTACTTC. Encoded protein: CASSGAGGYQETQYF.

The V gene is TRBV18, the J gene TRBJ1-2; D call uncertain. V shed 1 base and J shed 4 bases, with 19 bases lying between them. Germline loops: CDR1 KGHSH, CDR2 LQKENI. This CDR3 is built from 17 residues. The CDR3 nucleotides are TGTGCCAGCTCACCACGCGGCCTGGGCATGTCGAGCTATGGCTACACCTTC. Amino acid sequence: CASSPRGLGMSSYGYTF.

This chain joins TRBV5-1 and TRBJ1-1; no clear D. From germline, CDR1 is SGHRS and CDR2 YFSETQ. The CDR3 length is 15 residues. The V end was cut by 3 bases, the J end by 0 bases, with 12 bases between. The CDR3 DNA sequence: TGCGCCAGCAGCTCCCTTGGTCCCATGAACACTGAAGCTTTCTTT. This gives the protein CASSSLGPMNTEAFF.

J is TRBJ2-7 and V is TRBV7-9; D is possibly TRBD1 (6 bases). Trimming pared 4 bases from V and 1 base from J, leaving 11 bases between. This CDR3 is built from 14 residues. Germline values: CDR1 SEHNR, CDR2 FQNEAQ (reference sequence). The CDR3 sequence is CASSYWDTSYEQYF. For the CDR3, the DNA is TGTGCCAGCAGCTACTGGGACACTTCCTACGAGCAGTACTTC.